Included here is one T cell receptor (beta chain) sequence, with context. Since the CDR3 does not end with the conserved phenylalanine or tryptophan, this likely comes from a read error. Priming with a constant-region primer yielded TCR beta cDNA from roughly 490 ng total RNA. Employing slightly modified ARM-PCR, three nested multiplex PCR rounds were run, and these gave rise to the TCR beta libraries. Each CDR3 protein is one row after TCRdb ran MiXCR on the multiplex PCR reads. In the table there are approximately 99,000 distinct CDR3 sequences, 69% of which are singletons. The tissue used was unsorted bulk material of roughly 17-34 mg. RNA and DNA were co-extracted from it with the AllPrep DNA/RNA mini kit. These data are taken from a study of tumor-infiltrating lymphocytes in primary liver carcinoma. Sequencing used liver tumor tissue from sampling region 5. Subset: tumor region T5, tumor centre. The TCR originated in an older woman with primary liver carcinoma and hepatitis B virus infection.

The CDR3 spells CARSMTTNTEAFS. The CDR3 coding sequence is TGTGCCAGGAGCATGACAACGAACACTGAAGCTTTCTCT. This chain joins TRBV11-2 and TRBJ1-1; no clear D. Trimming stripped 9 bases from V and 1 base from J, with 12 bases between. Germline V gene data show CDR1 as SGHAT and CDR2 as FQNNGV. CDR3 size: 13 residues.